This TCR beta chain originates from a study of cytomegalovirus exposure and HLA in healthy donors (dated by TCRdb to 2016 to 2017). Looking at the study overall: An earlier analysis of some 620 of the donors reported 276 Gb of sequence data and 117 million unique TCR beta sequences obtained from about 170 million T cells. About 300 gigabases of sequencing data and approximately 85 million unique TCR sequences were included in an early release covering several hundred HLA-typed donors. The genetic ancestry cluster associated with self-reported Caucasian donors included roughly 84% of the 300 to 400 genotyped donors. The aim of the study was to test whether cataloging public T cell receptors could identify signatures of past pathogen exposure. The T cell repertoires of around 730 subjects were profiled by immunosequencing and related to cytomegalovirus serostatus. Along with the approximately 650-subject first cohort, a separate validation cohort of more than 90 different subjects was used. To predict cytomegalovirus infection status, the study brought together high-throughput TCR immunosequencing, statistical association of individual TCRs with disease status, and machine learning. To study patterns of TCR occurrence, a later analysis re-analyzed previously published TCR beta repertoires from several hundred donors and added high-resolution HLA genotyping. Rather than drawing on any new phenotypic data, the later analysis identified candidate immune exposures from TCR beta sequences and the way those sequences occurred across donors. In an earlier analysis of around 540 of the donors, high-throughput TCR beta sequencing was used to judge whether each TCR beta V gene segment behaved as functional or pseudogenic. Donor age, sex, ethnicity and CMV serostatus were compiled alongside the repertoire data. Genome-wide SNP genotypes for about 65% of the 666 donors were used in a later genetic analysis, which treated that subset as a discovery cohort. Every repertoire in the discovery cohort had been generated on one and the same sequencing platform. HLA typing included class I and class II loci at four-digit resolution. Typing coverage differed by locus: A, B, C, DRB1 and DQB1 were typed in about 620-630 donors, DQA1 in 522, DPA1 in around 580, and DPB1 in 472. Roughly 5 DR-DQ haplotypes were handled as single units for association and clustering, since linkage in the cohort was strong. Across 398 genotyped donors of the cohort, an average of approximately 200,000 unique TCR beta nucleotide sequences per donor were sequenced, and 15% to 20% of those sequences were non-productive. Study-wide findings and limitations: Roughly uniform sequencing depth across donors was assumed in presence/absence analyses, although this assumption may not hold. The study gave a list of roughly 150 TCR beta chains associated with cytomegalovirus. According to the authors, the approach could potentially be generalized to other disease states and immunological phenotypes. Some IMGT-functional V segments, including TRBV6-2 and TRBV6-3, could not be told apart with the 87-base-pair reads, so those segments were excluded. In a later genetic analysis, fewer N-insertions in productive TCRs were reported among donors in an Asian-associated ancestry cluster than the roughly 640-donor mean. According to a later analysis, parvovirus B19, influenza, CMV and Epstein-Barr virus appeared linked to several top co-occurrence clusters. Cytomegalovirus status was reported to be diagnosed by the classifier with high specificity and sensitivity in both the original and validation cohorts. Most TCR sequences were observed very rarely across donors, whereas some public TCRs were present in many individuals. Because counts were too low, more than 15 rarely observed V segments, including chromosome 9 orphons, were left out of the earlier analysis of 500 to 650 of the donors. The cohort was sequenced for TCR beta chains only, and without alpha or paired-chain data the features that could be detected were limited. Strong co-occurrence of HLA alleles, especially DR and DQ, made assigning TCR associations to individual alleles difficult. In a later analysis, most CMV-associated TCR beta chains were found to appear HLA-restricted, with HLA associations seemingly driven largely by CMV exposure. Broadly in line with IMGT annotations, most TCR beta V segments showed up in productive rearrangements about 87% or about 30% of the time in an earlier analysis of roughly 590 of the donors. An association between a missense DCLRE1C variant and V-gene and J-gene trimming of TCR beta chains was found in a later genetic analysis and replicated in an independent cohort. In vitro tests confirmed that a few of the cytomegalovirus-associated TCR beta chains recognize cytomegalovirus antigens. The sequencing pipeline was judged likely to have produced a cluster of highly shared sequence variants as a technical artifact. Specific HLA alleles were associated with 15,000 to 20,000 TCR beta sequences at a false discovery rate of 0.05 in a later analysis. Because some donors lacked HLA typing at each locus, the association tests relied only on the typed subset. The only immune exposure information available for the cohort was CMV serostatus. Linkage disequilibrium might explain the correlated functional status among segregating V segments, but an unknown experimental factor could not be ruled out. In a later analysis, HLA-associated TCR beta chains were found to be more clonally expanded and to have lower generation probabilities than equally common non-associated chains. In a later analysis, TCR association rates were found to vary across HLA loci, with the most associated TCRs seen for DRB1 alleles and the fewest for HLA-C alleles. A further reported finding was that TCR beta sequences accurately predicted the HLA-A and HLA-B alleles for most subjects in the first cohort.

Library prep was done by the immunoSEQ multiplex PCR assay. For the multiplex PCR, a mixture combining 60 forward primers for TCR Vbeta segments and 13 reverse primers for TCR Jbeta segments was used. Amplification of the CDR3 region of rearranged TCR beta genes was performed with a multiplex PCR assay on genomic DNA. On the Illumina HiSeq System, the amplified TCR beta libraries were sequenced as 87-base-pair reads. The study's processing was this. Across the roughly 700 repertoires, a later analysis counted 80 million or so unique TCR beta chains, 9.5 million to 13 million of which were shared by at least two donors. Raw reads were error-corrected and collapsed into unique sequences with a nearest-neighbor algorithm that merged closely related sequences to remove PCR and sequencing errors. CDR3 sequences were aligned to IMGT reference sequences to assign V, D and J gene segments. For a sequence to be retained, a match of at least six nucleotides was required to both a V gene segment and a J gene segment. Rearrangements were classified as productive when the CDR3 lacked stop codons and remained in frame with V and J, and all other rearrangements were classified as non-productive. Following IMGT convention, CDR3 was defined as the stretch from the second conserved V-encoded cysteine up to the conserved J-encoded phenylalanine. The earlier analysis of some 550 of the donors excluded any sequence lacking an unambiguous match to a single V gene segment. An earlier analysis of several hundred of the donors called V segments functional above 56.7% productive rearrangements and segregating when the between-donor standard deviation exceeded 5%. A statistical classification framework was built for diagnosing cytomegalovirus status from the catalog of TCR beta chain sequences. V and J gene assignment, in a later analysis, came from comparing TCR nucleotide sequences with IMGT/GENE-DB human TR gene sequences. A later analysis assigned CDR3 sequences and most-parsimonious VDJ recombination scenarios with the TCRdist pipeline. In a later analysis, each TCR beta chain was defined by its CDR3 amino acid sequence together with its V-gene family, and reads lacking a unique V-gene family were excluded. In a later analysis, 450 to 600 highly shared, low-generation-probability nucleotide sequences were removed to address suspected cross-contamination and a sequencing artifact. For each public chain, a later analysis derived a clonal expansion index from normalized ranks of inferred template counts within each repertoire. Generation probabilities in a later analysis came from a VDJ recombination model fitted to out-of-frame rearrangements, and those results were checked against IGoR. In a later analysis, hypergeometric tests were used to score TCR-TCR, TCR-HLA and TCR-CMV co-occurrence, with a repertoire-size bias correction applied to TCR pairs. False discovery rates were estimated in a later analysis by permuting HLA or CMV assignments 20 times. A later analysis grouped co-occurring TCRs with DBSCAN, adding TCRdist sequence similarity when clustering within HLA-allele-positive subsets. Repertoires with fewer than 30,000 or more than 120,000 public chains, plus five repertoires with anomalous nucleotide sharing, were excluded from co-occurrence clustering. TCRdb stores this immuneACCESS table with in-frame sequences only. Part of the clones is absent; in the studies checked, under half of the shortfall reflects unresolved V genes, and no reason is known for the rest. V and J calls and clone size follow that table, whereas D and trimming were derived from the DNA. Within this sample are approximately 110,000 clones, with over 60% of them counted one time only. Of the sample, 2% to 2.5% falls within the top ten clones.

The CDR3 sequence holds 13 residues, the cysteine and phenylalanine included. Of the read, only the CDR3 DNA is kept; its 39 bases are in frame from base 1. Via the germline V gene, CDR1 is SGHTA and CDR2 FQGNSA. V and J lose 5 bases and 3 bases, and a span of 10 bases separates them. A few counts support this clone. This clone's antigen is unknown. No base-level quality is on record; no much larger clone is a single base apart. In total, 666 healthy bone marrow donors made up the cohort. All cohort members were sampled while nominally healthy, although unrecorded immune exposures were likely present. The donor was CMV seronegative and belonged to the group of around 400 seronegative cohort members. Every donor gave a peripheral blood sample, and the peripheral blood mononuclear cells from that sample were used for TCR beta sequencing. The Qiagen DNeasy Blood Extraction Kit was used to extract genomic DNA from the blood cell samples.

Sequenced: PBMCs. Recombination linked TRBV7-2 to TRBJ1-2; the D gene cannot be resolved reliably. The TCR sequence derives from a woman aged 25 to 39 in good health and CMV-seronegative. The nucleotides read TGTGCCAGCAGCGAGAACGGGGACTATGGCTACACCTTC. This translates into CASSENGDYGYTF.